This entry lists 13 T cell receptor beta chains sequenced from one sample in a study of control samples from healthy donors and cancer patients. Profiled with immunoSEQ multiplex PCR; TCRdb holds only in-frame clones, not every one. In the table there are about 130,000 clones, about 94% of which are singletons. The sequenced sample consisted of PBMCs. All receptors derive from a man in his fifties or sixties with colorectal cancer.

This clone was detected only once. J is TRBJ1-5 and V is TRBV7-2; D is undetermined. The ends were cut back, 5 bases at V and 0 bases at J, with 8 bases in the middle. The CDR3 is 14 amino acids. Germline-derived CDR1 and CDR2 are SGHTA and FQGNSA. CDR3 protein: CASSPFYSNQPQHF. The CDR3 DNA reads TGTGCCAGCAGCCCTTTCTATAGCAATCAGCCCCAGCATTTT. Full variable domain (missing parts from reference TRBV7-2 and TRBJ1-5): GAGVSQSPSNKVTEKGKDVELRCDPISGHTALYWYRQSLGQGLEFLIYFQGNSAPDKSGLPSDRFSAERTGGSVSTLTIQRTQQEDSAVYLCASSPFYSNQPQHFGDGTRLSIL.

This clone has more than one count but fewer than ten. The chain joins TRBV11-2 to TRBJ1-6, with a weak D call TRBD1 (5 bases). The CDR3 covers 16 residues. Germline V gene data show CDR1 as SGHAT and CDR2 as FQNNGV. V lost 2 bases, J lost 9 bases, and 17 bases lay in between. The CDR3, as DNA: TGTGCCAGCAGCTTATCTGAGACAGTCAAGTCTTCACCCCTCCACTTT. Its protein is CASSLSETVKSSPLHF.

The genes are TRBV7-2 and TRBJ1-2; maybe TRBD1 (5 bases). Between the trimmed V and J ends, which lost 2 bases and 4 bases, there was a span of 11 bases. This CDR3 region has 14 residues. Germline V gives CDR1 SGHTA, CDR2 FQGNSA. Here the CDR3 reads CASSLPGQPYGYTF. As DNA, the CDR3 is TGTGCCAGCAGCTTACCAGGGCAGCCCTATGGCTACACCTTC.

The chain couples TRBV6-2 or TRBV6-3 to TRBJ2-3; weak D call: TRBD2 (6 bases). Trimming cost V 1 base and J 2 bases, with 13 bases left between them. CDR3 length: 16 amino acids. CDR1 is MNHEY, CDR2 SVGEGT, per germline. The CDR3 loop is CASSYLTGDLTDTQYF. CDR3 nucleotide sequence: TGTGCCAGCAGTTACTTGACGGGGGACCTCACAGATACGCAGTATTTT.

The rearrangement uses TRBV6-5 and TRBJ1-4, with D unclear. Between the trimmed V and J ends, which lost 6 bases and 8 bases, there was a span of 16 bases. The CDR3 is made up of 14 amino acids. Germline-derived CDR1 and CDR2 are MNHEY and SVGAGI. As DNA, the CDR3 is TGTGCCAGCAGCGAGGGCCCAGTAAGAGAAAAACTGTTTTTT. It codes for CASSEGPVREKLFF.

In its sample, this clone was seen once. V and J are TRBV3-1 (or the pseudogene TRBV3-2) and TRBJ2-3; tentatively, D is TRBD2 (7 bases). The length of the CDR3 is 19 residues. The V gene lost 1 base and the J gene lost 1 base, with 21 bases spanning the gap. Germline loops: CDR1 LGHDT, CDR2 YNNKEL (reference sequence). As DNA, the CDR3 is TGTGCCAGCAGCCAAGGGCGGGGGCGCATCAGGTCGCGCACAGATACGCAGTATTTT. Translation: CASSQGRGRIRSRTDTQYF.

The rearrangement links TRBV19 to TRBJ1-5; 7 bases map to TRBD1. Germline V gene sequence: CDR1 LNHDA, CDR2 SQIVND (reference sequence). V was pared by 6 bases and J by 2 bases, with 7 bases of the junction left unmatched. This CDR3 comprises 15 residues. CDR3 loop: CASRYLDRGNQPQHF. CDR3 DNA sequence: TGTGCCAGTAGATACCTCGACAGGGGCAATCAGCCCCAGCATTTT.

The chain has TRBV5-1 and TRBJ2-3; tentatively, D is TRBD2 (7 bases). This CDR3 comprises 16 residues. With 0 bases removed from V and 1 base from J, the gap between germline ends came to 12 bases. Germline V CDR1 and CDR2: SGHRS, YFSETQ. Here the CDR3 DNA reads TGCGCCAGCAGCTTGGCGACGGGGGGCGGCACAGATACGCAGTATTTT. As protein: CASSLATGGGTDTQYF.

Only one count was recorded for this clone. In nucleotides, the CDR3 is TGCGCCGGTCAAGGGGGACACTACACCGGGGAGCTGTTTTTT. As protein: CAGQGGHYTGELFF. V and J are TRBV23-1 and TRBJ2-2; the D gene is possibly TRBD1 (6 bases). TRBV23-1 belongs to the ORF category, with a function that is uncertain. Trimming removed 11 bases from V and 3 bases from J, with 16 bases in between. This CDR3 has 14 amino acids.

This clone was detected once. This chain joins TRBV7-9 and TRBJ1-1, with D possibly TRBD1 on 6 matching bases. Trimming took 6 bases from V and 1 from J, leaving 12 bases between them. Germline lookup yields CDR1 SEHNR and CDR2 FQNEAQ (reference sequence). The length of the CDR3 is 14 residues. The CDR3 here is CASSQGGGNTEAFF. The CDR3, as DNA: TGTGCCAGCAGTCAAGGGGGAGGGAACACTGAAGCTTTCTTT.

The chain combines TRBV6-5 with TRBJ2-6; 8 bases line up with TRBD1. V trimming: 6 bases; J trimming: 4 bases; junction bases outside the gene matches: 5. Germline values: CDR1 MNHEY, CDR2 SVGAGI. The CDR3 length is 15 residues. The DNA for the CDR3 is TGTGCCAGCAGGACAGGGGCGGGAGGGGCCAACGTCCTGACTTTC. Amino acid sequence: CASRTGAGGANVLTF.

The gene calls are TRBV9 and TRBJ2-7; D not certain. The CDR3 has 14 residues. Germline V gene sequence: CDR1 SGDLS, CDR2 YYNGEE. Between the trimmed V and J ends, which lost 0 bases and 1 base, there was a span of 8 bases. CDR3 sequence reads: CASSVADGSYEQYF. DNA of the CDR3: TGTGCCAGCAGCGTAGCCGACGGTTCCTACGAGCAGTACTTC.

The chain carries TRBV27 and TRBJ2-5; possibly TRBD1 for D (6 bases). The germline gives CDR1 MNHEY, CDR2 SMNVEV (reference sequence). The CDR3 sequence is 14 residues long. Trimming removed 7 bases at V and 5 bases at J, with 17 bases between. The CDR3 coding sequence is TGTGCCAGCAAGGGGGATCCGTCCCGGGAGACCCAGTACTTC. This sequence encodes CASKGDPSRETQYF.